This TCR beta chain was captured in a study of vaccination effects on CD4 cells after COVID-19. In the study overall: In culture with around 9.1 IU/ml IL-2 and around 10 ug/ml peptides, PBMC were grown at two million per well.

Cultured cells yielded isolated CD4+ T cells after approximately nine days. The study found no prior SARS-CoV-2 infection in the vaccine recipients, who tested negative for nucleocapsid antibodies. This clone was recorded a few times. Its antigen remains unidentified. Only in-frame clones appear in the TCRdb table, and some are missing; sequencing was by immunoSEQ multiplex PCR. The table has about 48,000 clones, 50% to 70% seen once. Trimming left V 3 bases short and J 8 bases short, with 14 bases between. Per germline, CDR1 SGHRS and CDR2 YFSETQ. The CDR3 has 13 residues. Study-wide points: Clones of infection and vaccine origin contracted markedly late after vaccination. From healthy vaccinees, only 1 of 255 vaccine-induced clones also reacted to common cold coronaviruses.

The chain recombines TRBV5-1 with TRBJ1-1; maybe TRBD1 (6 bases). Sequencing was performed on CD4+ T cells from PBMCs cultured without peptide, taken before COVID-19 vaccination. The sequence was obtained from a human donor who received a COVID-19 vaccine. The CDR3 region has the DNA TGCGCCAGCAGCTCGGGGGCGCGTTCCGAAGCTTTCTTT. This encodes CASSSGARSEAFF.